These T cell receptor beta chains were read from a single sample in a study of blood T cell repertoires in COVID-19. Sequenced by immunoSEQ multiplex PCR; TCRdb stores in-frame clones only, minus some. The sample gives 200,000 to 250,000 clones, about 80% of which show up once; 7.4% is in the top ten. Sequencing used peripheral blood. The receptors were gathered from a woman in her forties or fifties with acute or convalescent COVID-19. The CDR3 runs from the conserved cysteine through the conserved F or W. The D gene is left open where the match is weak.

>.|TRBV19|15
CASSPQGSGANVLTF
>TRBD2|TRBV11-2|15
CASRRSGRSSYEQYF
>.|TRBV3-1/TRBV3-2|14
CASSQGQGTREQYF
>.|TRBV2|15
CASRQWGRTNEKLFF
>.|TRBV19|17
CASSSGGTSTTNEKLFF
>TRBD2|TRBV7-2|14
CASSLQAGGREQYF
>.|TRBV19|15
CASSIAPKPSYEQYF
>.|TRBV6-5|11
CASSRDYEQFF
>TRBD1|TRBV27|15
CASSPRGQSGNTIYF
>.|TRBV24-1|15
CATSENRDTYNEQFF
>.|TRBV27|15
CASRSGSTNTGELFF
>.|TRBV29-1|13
CSVVTGAPETQYF
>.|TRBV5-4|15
CASSFRDTFTDTQYF
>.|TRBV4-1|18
CASSLQPWGGGAKNIQYF
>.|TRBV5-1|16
CASSLAGGQRGDTQYF
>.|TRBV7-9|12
CASGRQPDGYTF
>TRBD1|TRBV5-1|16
CASSTPPGQGAGELFF
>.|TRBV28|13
CASSSVGGSEAFF
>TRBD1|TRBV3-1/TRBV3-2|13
CASRGQPIYGYTF
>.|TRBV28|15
CASSLIQASNQPQHF
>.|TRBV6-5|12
CASSVERGEQFF
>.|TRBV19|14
CASSIDRGQSGYTF
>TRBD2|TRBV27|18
CASSGSGAGGPWQETQYF
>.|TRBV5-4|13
CASSLGPGNTIYF
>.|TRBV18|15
CASSPSLSQNTEAFF
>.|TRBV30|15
CAWSVRGGPNSPLHF
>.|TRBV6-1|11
CASSEGHEQFF
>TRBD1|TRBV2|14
CASSEPGTGYGYTF
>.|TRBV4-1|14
CASSPLGAGTEAFF
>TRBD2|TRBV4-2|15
CASSQSGLSEETQYF
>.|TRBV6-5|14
CASSTTWTKNIQYF
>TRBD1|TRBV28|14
CASSLTGAGEKLFF
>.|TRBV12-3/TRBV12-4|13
CASSLQYLETQYF
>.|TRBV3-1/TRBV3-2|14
CASTSRGELGEQYF
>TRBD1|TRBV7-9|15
CASSTGTGATDEQFF
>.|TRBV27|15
CASSPGGLFPNEQFF
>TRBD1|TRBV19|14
CASADRDRGEKLFF
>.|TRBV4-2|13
CASSQAGGYEQFF
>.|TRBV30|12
CAWRGSTDTQYF
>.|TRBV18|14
CASSAGVAREKLFF